These 19 T cell receptor beta chains came from one sample sequenced in a study of blood T cell repertoires in COVID-19. Repertoires were generated with immunoSEQ multiplex PCR, while TCRdb's copy carries only in-frame clones and drops some. The sample gives 110,000 or so clones, just over 70% of which show up once; about 2% is in the top ten. Sample: peripheral blood. These receptor sequences come from a woman aged 40 to 50 with acute or convalescent COVID-19.

The J gene is TRBJ1-2, the V gene TRBV7-9; TRBD1 matches 7 bases. This CDR3 spans 13 amino acids. J was trimmed by 6 bases and V by 1 base; bases with no gene match: 2. The V gene's germline CDR1 is SEHNR and CDR2 FQNEAQ (reference sequence). The DNA of the CDR3 is TGTGCCAGCAGCTTAGGACAGGGAGATGGCTACACCTTC. The encoded protein is CASSLGQGDGYTF.

The J gene is TRBJ2-3, the V gene TRBV7-9; TRBD1 matches at 7 bases. Losses at the gene ends were 0 bases for V and 2 bases for J; bases not matched to a gene: 5. The CDR3 totals 16 residues. Germline V gene sequence: CDR1 SEHNR, CDR2 FQNEAQ (reference sequence). CDR3 sequence: CASSLALGGPTDTQYF. CDR3 nucleotides: TGTGCCAGCAGCTTAGCTTTAGGGGGCCCCACAGATACGCAGTATTTT.

This chain connects TRBV4-1 to TRBJ2-7, with TRBD1 identical over 7 bases. The CDR3 runs to 15 residues. The germline gives CDR1 MGHRA, CDR2 YSYEKL. J was trimmed by 3 bases and V by 3 bases; bases with no gene match: 8. Written as DNA, the CDR3 is TGCGCCAGCAGCCAGGTGACAGGGAGCCTCTACGAGCAGTACTTC. It is translated as CASSQVTGSLYEQYF.

The V gene is TRBV30, the J gene TRBJ1-2; D uncertain. Germline CDR1 GTSNPN, CDR2 SVGIG (reference sequence). Trimming shortened V by 3 bases and J by 0 bases, and 8 bases separated the two germline ends. This CDR3 comprises 13 residues. This CDR3 is CAWSSSPNYGYTF. CDR3 DNA: TGTGCCTGGAGCTCTTCTCCTAACTATGGCTACACCTTC. The full variable domain, completed using reference TRBV30 and TRBJ1-2, is SQTIHQWPATLVQPVGSPLSLECTVEGTSNPNLYWYRQAAGRGLQLLFYSVGIGQISSEVPQNLSASRPQDRQFILSSKKLLLSDSGFYLCAWSSSPNYGYTFGSGTRLTVV.

The rearrangement uses TRBV28 and TRBJ1-5, with 7 bases identical to TRBD1. Per the germline V gene, CDR1 is MDHEN and CDR2 is SYDVKM. This CDR3 region has 14 residues. V was clipped by 8 bases and J by 5 bases; unmatched bases: 9. CDR3 DNA: TGTGCCAGCGGACAAAACAGGGGATATCAGCCCCAGCATTTT. Protein product: CASGQNRGYQPQHF.

This chain joins TRBV5-4 and TRBJ1-4; D gene unclear. V dropped 0 bases and J dropped 7 bases, with 7 bases sitting between them. CDR3 length: 13 amino acids. Looked up from germline, CDR1 is SGHNT and CDR2 is YYREEE (reference sequence). The CDR3: CASSLDTGEKLFF. CDR3 nucleotides: TGTGCCAGCAGCTTGGATACGGGTGAAAAACTGTTTTTT.

CDR3: CASSRTRSTGELFF. The DNA for the CDR3 is TGCGCCAGCAGTCGGACTAGGAGCACCGGGGAGCTGTTTTTT. V usage is TRBV10-1 and J usage is TRBJ2-2; 7 positions match TRBD2. The germline gives CDR1 WNHNN, CDR2 SYGVQD (reference sequence). After removal of 5 bases from V and 4 bases from J, the junction contained 4 bases not matched to a gene. The CDR3 totals 14 residues.

V gene TRBV7-9 combines with J gene TRBJ2-1, with TRBD2 matching over 7 bases. The CDR3 is 12 amino acids. The germline V gene has CDR1 SEHNR and CDR2 FQNEAQ (reference sequence). The junction had 5 bases not matched to a gene; V was cut back by 6 bases and J by 9 bases. The CDR3 here is CASSRGEGEQFF. DNA of the CDR3: TGTGCCAGCAGTCGAGGGGAGGGTGAGCAGTTCTTC.

V and J are TRBV7-2 and TRBJ1-3, with D unclear. Germline CDR1 reads SGHTA; CDR2 reads FQGNSA. The CDR3 consists of 14 residues. Trimming took off 6 bases at V and 0 bases at J, with 9 bases between the two ends. The CDR3: CASSNGVSGNTIYF. CDR3 DNA sequence: TGTGCCAGCAGTAACGGGGTCTCTGGAAACACCATATATTTT. The variable domain in full, completed from reference TRBV7-2 and TRBJ1-3, reads GAGVSQSPSNKVTEKGKDVELRCDPISGHTALYWYRQSLGQGLEFLIYFQGNSAPDKSGLPSDRFSAERTGGSVSTLTIQRTQQEDSAVYLCASSNGVSGNTIYFGEGSWLTVV.

V gene TRBV2 combines with J gene TRBJ1-1; 10 positions agree with TRBD1. The germline CDR1 and CDR2 sequences are SNHLY and FYNNEI. After removal of 3 bases from V and 6 bases from J, the junction contained 7 bases not matched to a gene. This CDR3 spans 15 amino acids. The CDR3 loop reads CASSETGGAGSEAFF. CDR3 in DNA: TGTGCCAGCAGTGAGACAGGGGGCGCGGGGTCTGAAGCTTTCTTT.

This clone was picked up one time. This chain connects TRBV3-1 (or the pseudogene TRBV3-2) to TRBJ2-2, with 9 positions matching TRBD1. Trimming took 2 bases from V and 7 from J; bases not matched to a gene: 11. CDR1 is LGHDT, CDR2 YNNKEL, per germline (reference sequence). The CDR3 sequence is 17 residues long. The CDR3: CASSQPLQGARGGELFF. DNA for the CDR3: TGTGCCAGCAGCCAACCTCTACAGGGGGCGCGGGGCGGGGAGCTGTTTTTT.

The chain couples TRBV30 to TRBJ2-7, with 8 nucleotides matching TRBD1. There are 13 residues in the CDR3. Germline V lookup: CDR1 GTSNPN, CDR2 SVGIG (reference sequence). V trimming: 6 bases; J trimming: 3 bases; junction bases outside the gene matches: 7. This CDR3 reads CACLGTGNYEQYF. CDR3 DNA sequence: TGTGCCTGCCTCGGGACAGGTAACTACGAGCAGTACTTC.

The V gene is TRBV28, the J gene TRBJ1-3; D remains ambiguous. The CDR3 loop spans 14 amino acids. V was shortened by 5 bases and J by 4 bases, with 12 bases between the two germline ends. Germline assignment: CDR1 MDHEN and CDR2 SYDVKM. CDR3 in amino acids: CASSLPPRGNTIYF. CDR3 in DNA: TGTGCCAGCAGTCTACCCCCTCGGGGAAACACCATATATTTT.

This chain joins TRBV2 and TRBJ2-5; D is unresolved. The CDR3 has 15 amino acids. Germline loops: CDR1 SNHLY, CDR2 FYNNEI. Trimming stripped 1 base from V and 1 base from J, with 10 bases between. This CDR3 is CASSEGHEAQETQYF. CDR3 nucleotides: TGTGCCAGCAGTGAAGGGCACGAGGCCCAAGAGACCCAGTACTTC.

V usage is TRBV14 and J usage is TRBJ2-1; 10 nucleotides align to TRBD1. CDR3 size: 14 residues. CDR1 is SGHDN, CDR2 FVKESK, per germline. V gave up 5 bases and J gave up 14 bases; unmatched junction bases: 12. The CDR3 sequence: CASSATATGGLEFF. CDR3 coding DNA: TGTGCCAGCAGCGCTACTGCGACAGGGGGCCTCGAGTTCTTC. Looking up the rest from reference TRBV14 and TRBJ2-1 gives the full variable domain: EAGVTQFPSHSVIEKGQTVTLRCDPISGHDNLYWYRRVMGKEIKFLLHFVKESKQDESGMPNNRFLAERTGGTYSTLKVQPAELEDSGVYFCASSATATGGLEFFGPGTRLTVL.

V and J are TRBV18 and TRBJ2-1; 13 bases align to TRBD2. CDR3 length: 16 residues. V was clipped by 6 bases and J by 8 bases; unmatched bases: 10. Germline loops: CDR1 KGHSH, CDR2 LQKENI. CDR3 coding DNA: TGTGCCAGCTCGCAACTAGCGGGGGGGCCTTCAGATGAGCAGTTCTTC. Translated: CASSQLAGGPSDEQFF.

The DNA for the CDR3 is TGTGCCAGCAGCTTGGAACAGGGAAGCACCGGGGAGCTGTTTTTT. Protein sequence: CASSLEQGSTGELFF. J is TRBJ2-2 and V is TRBV5-6; tentative D call: TRBD1 (6 bases). V lost 0 bases and J lost 4, with 10 bases in between. Germline CDR1 and CDR2: SGHDT and YYEEEE. The CDR3 contains 15 residues.

This clone was seen once. This sequence joins TRBV7-9 and TRBJ1-4; D is perhaps TRBD1 (5 bases). Trimming removed 7 bases from V and 0 bases from J, with 12 bases in between. The CDR3 covers 15 residues. The germline V gene encodes CDR1 SEHNR and CDR2 FQNEAQ (reference sequence). The CDR3 is CASIRRGATNEKLFF. Here the CDR3 DNA reads TGTGCCAGCATCCGGAGGGGTGCAACTAATGAAAAACTGTTTTTT.

The chain is built from TRBV3-1 (or the pseudogene TRBV3-2) and TRBJ1-4, with D hard to call. Between the trimmed V and J ends, which lost 1 base and 4 bases, there was a span of 7 bases. The germline CDR1 and CDR2 sequences are LGHDT and YNNKEL (reference sequence). This CDR3 region has 14 residues. The CDR3: CASSQAQNNEKLFF. For the CDR3, the DNA is TGTGCCAGCAGCCAAGCTCAGAATAATGAAAAACTGTTTTTT.